This TCR beta chain was captured in a study of blood T cell repertoires in COVID-19. Germline V gene data show CDR1 as SNHLY and CDR2 as FYNNEI. V was shortened by 6 bases and J by 1 base, with 12 bases between the two germline ends. The CDR3 is 14 residues long. Participants, about 18 to 90 years old, spanned around 25 US areas. Donors were grouped by their self-reported clinical history. Recovered Cohort 3 donors showed two negative PCRs, clearance, or symptom resolution. Only in-frame clones appear in the TCRdb table, and some are missing; sequencing was by immunoSEQ multiplex PCR. The profile shows hundreds of thousands of clones, roughly nine tenths of them singletons.

The TCR originated in a woman aged 18-29 years who had recovered from COVID-19. The gene calls are TRBV2 and TRBJ1-1, with no clear D. The source material was PBMCs or T cells enriched from blood (not recorded which). CDR3: CASRREEGNTEAFF. The DNA for the CDR3 is TGTGCCAGCAGACGGGAGGAGGGGAACACTGAAGCTTTCTTT.